This T cell receptor (beta chain) originates from a study of cytomegalovirus exposure and HLA in healthy donors (dated by TCRdb to the late 2010s). Broadly, across the study: According to an earlier analysis of 450 to 650 of the donors, about 179 million T cells yielded roughly 110 million unique TCR beta sequences and less than 300 Gb of sequence data. An early release that covered roughly 600 HLA-typed donors contained approximately 300 gigabases of sequencing data and 80 million or so unique TCR sequences. Of the roughly 400 genotyped donors, roughly 85% fell in the genetic ancestry cluster associated with self-reported Caucasian donors. The study aimed to test whether signatures of past pathogen exposure could be identified by cataloging public T cell receptors. The study used immunosequencing to profile the T cell repertoires of approximately 630 subjects and linked those repertoires to cytomegalovirus serostatus. Along with the roughly 700-subject first cohort, a separate validation cohort of over 90 different subjects was used. The study combined high-throughput TCR immunosequencing, statistical association of individual TCRs with disease status, and machine learning to predict cytomegalovirus infection status. A later analysis re-examined previously published TCR beta repertoires from just over 650 donors and added high-resolution HLA genotyping to investigate patterns of TCR occurrence. In the later analysis, no new phenotypic data were used to find candidate immune exposures; instead, reliance was placed on TCR beta sequences and their occurrence across donors. To decide whether each TCR beta V gene segment behaved as functional or pseudogenic, an earlier analysis of some 580 of the donors relied on high-throughput TCR beta sequencing. Alongside the repertoire data, information on donor age, sex, ethnicity and CMV serostatus was compiled. A later genetic analysis took genome-wide SNP genotypes for about three fifths of the roughly 700 donors and used that subset as a discovery cohort. Every discovery cohort repertoire had been produced on one sequencing platform. Both class I and class II loci were covered by HLA typing, at four-digit resolution. The number of donors typed differed by locus, with about 629-630 for A, B, C, DRB1 and DQB1, roughly 520 for DQA1, 600 to 610 for DPA1, and some 450 for DPB1. A handful of DR-DQ haplotypes were treated as single units for association and clustering because of strong linkage in the cohort. Among almost 400 genotyped donors of the cohort, an average of around 240,000 unique TCR beta nucleotide sequences were sequenced per donor, roughly 18% of them non-productive. The paper's findings and limits, for the study overall: At a false discovery rate of 0.05, a later analysis linked fewer than 20,000 TCR beta sequences to specific HLA alleles. According to a later analysis, TCR association rates differed among HLA loci, with DRB1 alleles showing the most associated TCRs and HLA-C alleles showing the fewest. Because counts were too low, fewer than 20 rarely observed V segments, including chromosome 9 orphons, were excluded from the earlier analysis of fewer than 650 of the donors. According to a later genetic analysis, donors in an Asian-associated ancestry cluster had fewer N-insertions in productive TCRs than the roughly 670-donor mean. A total of some 180 TCR beta chains were listed by the study as associated with cytomegalovirus. Because HLA typing was missing for some donors at each locus, association tests included only the typed subset. According to a later analysis, most CMV-associated TCR beta chains appeared to be HLA-restricted, and the HLA associations seemed to be driven largely by CMV exposure. According to the authors, the approach could potentially be generalized to other disease states and immunological phenotypes. When HLA alleles, especially DR and DQ, strongly co-occurred, attributing TCR associations to individual alleles was difficult. The cohort was sequenced for TCR beta chains only, and without alpha or paired-chain data the features that could be detected were limited. Because the 87-base-pair reads could not distinguish some IMGT-functional V segments, including TRBV6-2 and TRBV6-3, those segments were excluded. Immune exposure information for the cohort was limited to CMV serostatus. In a later analysis, HLA-associated TCR beta chains showed more clonal expansion and lower generation probabilities than non-associated chains that were equally common. An earlier analysis of approximately 570 of the donors showed that most TCR beta V segments appeared in productive rearrangements either about 90% or about 30% of the time, which broadly matched IMGT annotations. A further reported finding was that TCR beta sequences accurately predicted the HLA-A and HLA-B alleles for most subjects in the first cohort. A group of highly shared sequence variants was considered likely to be a technical artifact of the sequencing pipeline. In a later genetic analysis, a missense DCLRE1C variant was associated with V-gene and J-gene trimming of TCR beta chains, and the association was replicated in an independent cohort. Presence/absence analyses assumed roughly uniform sequencing depth across donors, an assumption that may not hold. The classifier was reported to diagnose cytomegalovirus status with high specificity and sensitivity in both the original and validation cohorts. Several of the top co-occurrence clusters appeared to be linked to parvovirus B19, influenza, CMV and Epstein-Barr virus, according to a later analysis. In vitro tests confirmed that a few of the cytomegalovirus-associated TCR beta chains recognize cytomegalovirus antigens. Linkage disequilibrium might explain the correlated functional status among segregating V segments, but an unknown experimental factor could not be excluded. Across donors, most TCR sequences were observed very rarely, whereas some public TCRs were present in many individuals.

Notes on this clone: Its cognate antigen has yet to be identified. Base quality data are lacking; no much larger clone is found one base away.

Receptor amplification or capture employed the immunoSEQ multiplex PCR assay. For the multiplex PCR, a mixture combining 60 forward primers for TCR Vbeta segments and 13 reverse primers for TCR Jbeta segments was used. The CDR3 region of rearranged TCR beta genes was amplified from genomic DNA with a multiplex PCR assay. The amplified TCR beta libraries were sequenced on the Illumina HiSeq System as 87-base-pair reads. The paper's processing steps were these. A later analysis counted tens of millions of unique TCR beta chains across the 650 to 700 repertoires, and 10 million to 12 million of these chains were shared by at least two donors. To remove PCR and sequencing errors, raw reads were error-corrected and collapsed into unique sequences using a nearest-neighbor algorithm that merged closely related sequences. To assign V, D and J gene segments, CDR3 sequences were aligned to IMGT reference sequences. Each retained sequence needed at least a six-nucleotide match to both a V gene segment and a J gene segment. A rearrangement counted as productive if the CDR3 had no stop codons and remained in frame with V and J, and every other rearrangement counted as non-productive. Following IMGT convention, CDR3 was defined as the stretch from the second conserved V-encoded cysteine up to the conserved J-encoded phenylalanine. The earlier analysis of 450 to 750 of the donors excluded any sequence lacking an unambiguous match to a single V gene segment. In an earlier analysis of approximately 560 of the donors, a V segment was called functional when productive rearrangements were above 56.7%, and segregating when the standard deviation between donors exceeded 5%. A statistical classification framework was developed to diagnose cytomegalovirus status using the catalog of TCR beta chain sequences. In a later analysis, V and J genes were assigned by comparing TCR nucleotide sequences against IMGT/GENE-DB human TR gene sequences. The TCRdist pipeline was used in a later analysis to assign CDR3 sequences and most-parsimonious VDJ recombination scenarios. In a later analysis, every TCR beta chain was defined by the combination of its CDR3 amino acid sequence and its V-gene family, and reads without a unique V-gene family were dropped. As a way to deal with suspected cross-contamination and a sequencing artifact, a later analysis dropped approximately 570 nucleotide sequences that were highly shared and had low generation probability. In a later analysis, a clonal expansion index for each public chain was calculated from normalized within-repertoire ranks of inferred template counts. A later analysis computed generation probabilities with a VDJ recombination model fitted to out-of-frame rearrangements, and checked the results against IGoR. In a later analysis, hypergeometric tests were used to score TCR-TCR, TCR-HLA and TCR-CMV co-occurrence, with a repertoire-size bias correction applied to TCR pairs. In a later analysis, false discovery rates were estimated by permuting HLA or CMV assignments 20 times. In a later analysis, co-occurring TCRs were grouped using DBSCAN, and TCRdist sequence similarity was added for clustering within HLA-allele-positive subsets. For co-occurrence clustering, repertoires with fewer than 30,000 or more than 120,000 public chains were excluded, along with a handful of repertoires with anomalous nucleotide sharing. Entries here come from immuneACCESS through TCRdb and include only in-frame sequences with V and J called. Some clones fail to appear in such tables; in the studies checked, an unresolved V gene covers under half of the shortfall, and the cause of the remainder is unknown. The V and J calls and clone size are taken from that table; D and trimming were inferred from the DNA. Recorded for this sample are over 75,000 clones; around 85% of them occurred a single time. The ten largest clones capture 2.4% of the sample.

CDR1 and CDR2 were assigned from the germline V gene (reference sequence) as LNHDA and SQIVND. From V the trimming removes 6 bases and from J it removes 0 bases, while the gene matches leave 12 bases of the junction unaccounted for. Reading from cysteine to phenylalanine, the CDR3 counts 17 amino acids. CDR3 DNA is the only sequence kept; it has 51 bases, read in frame from the first base. In total, roughly 670 healthy bone marrow donors made up the cohort. All cohort members were sampled while nominally healthy, although unrecorded immune exposures were likely present. The donor tested CMV seronegative and was one of the 352 seronegative cohort members. A peripheral blood sample was collected from each donor, and TCR beta sequencing was performed on peripheral blood mononuclear cells. The Qiagen DNeasy Blood Extraction Kit was used to extract genomic DNA from the blood cell samples.

The sequencing input was PBMCs. The receptor comes from a woman aged 50 to 65 in good health and CMV-seronegative. The sequence links TRBV19 to TRBJ2-3; 7 bases in between match TRBD2. The sequence in DNA is TGTGCCAGTAGCACCCATTGGCGAGCGGGGAGCACAGATACGCAGTATTTT. The resulting protein is CASSTHWRAGSTDTQYF. The full variable domain, with segments outside the CDR3 supplied by the reference TRBV19 and TRBJ2-3 proteins, appears as DGGITQSPKYLFRKEGQNVTLSCEQNLNHDAMYWYRQDPGQGLRLIYYSQIVNDFQKGDIAEGYSVSREKKESFPLTVTSAQKNPTAFYLCASSTHWRAGSTDTQYFGPGTRLTVL.